The present entry profiles one T cell receptor (beta chain) with its context. Trimming cost V 1 base and J 4 bases; bases outside gene matches: 5. The CDR3 totals 15 residues. Per the germline V gene, CDR1 is SGHNT and CDR2 is YENEEA. This entry comes from a study of glioma-infiltrating T cells after dendritic cell vaccination. About the study: Monocyte-derived dendritic cells, cultured seven days with IL-4 and GM-CSF, were pulsed with autologous tumor lysate.

Assay: immunoSEQ multiplex PCR; the TCRdb copy retains only in-frame clones and omits some. The sample yields 20,000 to 25,000 clones, 79% seen once. Source: blood, taken before dendritic cell vaccination. The chain joins TRBV11-3 to TRBJ2-3, with TRBD2 identical over 7 bases. This receptor was obtained from a human donor with glioblastoma. The CDR3 here is CASSLGDSGADTQYF. CDR3 DNA sequence: TGTGCCAGCAGCTTAGGAGACAGCGGGGCAGATACGCAGTATTTT.